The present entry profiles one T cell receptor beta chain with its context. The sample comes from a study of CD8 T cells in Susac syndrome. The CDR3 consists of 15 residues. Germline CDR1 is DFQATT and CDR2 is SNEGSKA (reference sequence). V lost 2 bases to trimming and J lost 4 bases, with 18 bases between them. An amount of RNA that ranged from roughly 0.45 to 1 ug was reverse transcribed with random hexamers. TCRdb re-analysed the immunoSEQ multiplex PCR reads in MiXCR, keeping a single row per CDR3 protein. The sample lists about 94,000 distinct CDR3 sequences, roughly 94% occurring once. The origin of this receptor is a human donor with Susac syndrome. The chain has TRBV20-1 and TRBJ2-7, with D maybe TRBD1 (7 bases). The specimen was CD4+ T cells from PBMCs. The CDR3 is CSARSPRQGGYEQYF. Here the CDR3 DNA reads TGCAGTGCTAGATCCCCGCGACAGGGAGGATACGAGCAGTACTTC.